This T cell receptor (beta chain) was identified in a study of control samples from healthy donors and cancer patients. TCRdb's copy holds only in-frame clones and misses some; the assay was immunoSEQ multiplex PCR. The repertoire includes some 150,000 clones, 96% of them detected once, and 1% sits in the top ten. V was pared by 0 bases and J by 2 bases, with 17 bases of the junction left unmatched. Germline V CDR1 and CDR2: SGDLS, YYNGEE. The CDR3 is 20 amino acids. This TCR was recovered from a woman in her twenties or thirties in good health. This chain links TRBV9 with TRBJ2-3; 8 bases line up with TRBD1. Sequencing was done on a sample of blood. The CDR3 bases are TGTGCCAGCAGCGTAGACCCGCAGGGACAGGCCCCTTTCCTCACAGATACGCAGTATTTT. This translates into CASSVDPQGQAPFLTDTQYF.